This entry lists 16 T cell receptor beta chains sequenced from one sample in a study of Graves' ophthalmopathy and Graves' hyperthyroidism. Transcripts of RNA were the source for amplifying TCR beta CDR3 regions. Scientists carried out first-round RT-PCR using HTBI primers and then a second-round multiplex PCR. TCRdb called the multiplex PCR reads again in MiXCR, with one record for every CDR3 protein. The sample includes hundreds of thousands of distinct CDR3 sequences, roughly 20% of them seen just once. The sample consisted of peripheral blood. These receptors came from a woman under 30 with stable Graves' hyperthyroidism.

Many counts were recorded for this clonotype. This rearrangement joins TRBV7-9 to TRBJ2-5; possibly TRBD1 or TRBD2 for D (6 bases each). With 3 bases removed from V and 5 bases from J, the gap between germline ends came to 10 bases. This CDR3 contains 13 residues. The V gene's germline CDR1 is SEHNR and CDR2 FQNEAQ (reference sequence). CDR3 in amino acids: CASSFVGGETQYF. For the CDR3, the DNA is TGTGCCAGCAGCTTCGTGGGGGGCGAGACCCAGTACTTC.

In the case of this clonotype: A single base separates this from a much larger clone, so it may be a read error. This rearrangement joins TRBV2 to TRBJ1-2, with a possible D match to TRBD1 (6 bases). Trimming took off 3 bases at V and 1 base at J, with 12 bases between the two ends. Germline V gene lookup returns CDR1 SNHLY and CDR2 FYNNEI. The CDR3 runs 15 residues. Here the CDR3 reads CASSEWDIDNYGYTF. The CDR3 DNA reads as TGTGCCAGCAGTGAGTGGGACATCGATAACTATGGCTACACCTTC.

This clonotype was recorded many times. This rearrangement joins TRBV7-2 to TRBJ2-2; TRBD2 matches at 8 bases. The CDR3 covers 15 residues. The V gene end was trimmed by 4 bases and the J gene end by 5 bases; junction bases not matched to a gene: 6. Germline V lookup: CDR1 SGHTA, CDR2 FQGNSA. For the CDR3, the DNA is TGTGCCAGCAGCTCAAACCCTAGCGGGACCGGGGAGCTGTTTTTT. Residues: CASSSNPSGTGELFF.

CDR3 coding DNA: TGTGCCAGCAGCTTAGCAGAGGGCCCCTACGAGCAGTACTTC. Its translation: CASSLAEGPYEQYF. The chain employs TRBV11-2 and TRBJ2-7; tentative D call: TRBD2 (5 bases). Germline-derived CDR1 and CDR2 are SGHAT and FQNNGV. V gave up 1 base and J gave up 2 bases, with 9 bases separating them. This CDR3 spans 14 amino acids.

This clonotype was recorded many times. The chain joins TRBV30 to TRBJ2-2, with D uncertain. The V and J ends lost 4 bases and 7 bases respectively, with 7 bases between them. This CDR3 comprises 11 residues. CDR1 and CDR2 (germline): GTSNPN, SVGIG (reference sequence). This CDR3 reads CAWMLNGELFF. In nucleotides, the CDR3 is TGTGCCTGGATGCTAAACGGGGAGCTGTTTTTT.

This clonotype appeared many times. The chain recombines TRBV3-1 with TRBJ2-5, with a weak D call TRBD1 (8 bases). The germline V gene encodes CDR1 LGHDT and CDR2 YNNKEL (reference sequence). The CDR3 has 16 residues. V lost 4 bases and J 5 bases, leaving 20 bases between the germline ends. CDR3 sequence reads: CASSPPQYRGGETQYF. CDR3 DNA: TGTGCCAGCAGCCCACCCCAGTACAGGGGGGGGGAGACCCAGTACTTC.

There are many counts of this clonotype. The rearrangement joins TRBV6-1 to TRBJ2-7; D gene unclear. This CDR3 is built from 13 residues. In germline, CDR1 is MNHNS, CDR2 SASEGT. Trimming left V 4 bases short and J 2 bases short, with 9 bases between. The CDR3 here is CASSGSHTYEQYF. Here the CDR3 DNA reads TGTGCCAGCAGTGGATCACATACCTACGAGCAGTACTTC.

In this sample, this clonotype turned up many times. The chain carries TRBV11-2 and TRBJ2-7; possible D gene TRBD2, 6 bases. Per germline, CDR1 SGHAT and CDR2 FQNNGV. The length of the CDR3 is 15 residues. The ends were cut back, 3 bases at V and 2 bases at J, with 14 bases in the middle. CDR3 in amino acids: CASSFGLGGTYEQYF. CDR3 sequence (DNA): TGTGCCAGCAGCTTTGGGCTCGGCGGGACCTACGAGCAGTACTTC.

This clonotype was recorded at least ten times. The V gene is TRBV28, the J gene TRBJ1-5; D might be TRBD1 (5 bases). The germline V gene has CDR1 MDHEN and CDR2 SYDVKM. Trimming removed 6 bases from V and 5 bases from J, with 14 bases in between. This CDR3 has 14 amino acids. CDR3 in DNA: TGTGCCAGCAGCCCAAGACAGTATTATCAGCCCCAGCATTTT. This codes for CASSPRQYYQPQHF.

This clonotype was counted between two and nine times. V is TRBV7-8 and J is TRBJ2-7, with TRBD1 as a possible D gene (6 bases). The V gene lost 5 bases and the J gene lost 6 bases, with 11 bases spanning the gap. The CDR3 consists of 12 residues. Germline CDR1 reads SGHVS; CDR2 reads FQNEAQ. The CDR3 DNA reads TGTGCCAGCAGCCTATACAGGGCCGAGCAGTACTTC. The encoded protein is CASSLYRAEQYF.

There are many counts of this clonotype. The rearrangement links TRBV6-1 to TRBJ2-5; D may be TRBD1 (6 bases). The CDR3 loop spans 17 amino acids. From germline, CDR1 is MNHNS and CDR2 SASEGT. The germline V and J ends were trimmed by 5 bases and 3 bases, with 22 bases remaining between them. CDR3 sequence: CASSTIPGAEGEETQYF. CDR3 in DNA: TGTGCCAGCAGTACCATCCCCGGCGCCGAGGGGGAAGAGACCCAGTACTTC.

This clonotype was observed at least ten times. The chain is built from TRBV6-1 and TRBJ2-7, with TRBD1 identical over 7 bases. From germline, CDR1 is MNHNS and CDR2 SASEGT. The CDR3 length is 13 residues. J gave up 0 bases and V 8 bases, and 4 bases lay outside the gene matches. The CDR3 protein is CASQDRYSYEQYF. For the CDR3, the DNA is TGTGCCAGCCAGGACAGGTACTCCTACGAGCAGTACTTC.

In this sample, this clonotype turned up many times. The CDR3 loop is CASSRQSGNTIYF. The CDR3 DNA reads as TGTGCCAGCAGTAGGCAGTCCGGAAACACCATATATTTT. The gene calls are TRBV2 and TRBJ1-3, with D unresolved. This CDR3 has 13 residues. In germline, CDR1 is SNHLY, CDR2 FYNNEI. V lost 5 bases and J lost 4, with 9 bases in between.

This clonotype showed up just once. The gene calls are TRBV20-1 and TRBJ1-6; the D gene is possibly TRBD1 (5 bases). V lost 6 bases and J lost 10, with 19 bases in between. The CDR3 is 14 amino acids. Looked up from germline, CDR1 is DFQATT and CDR2 is SNEGSKA (reference sequence). The CDR3 DNA reads TGCAGTGCAAGAACGGGACGGGAACCGTCACCCCTCCACTTT. This codes for CSARTGREPSPLHF.

This clonotype was counted ten times or more. The chain couples TRBV20-1 to TRBJ1-3; weak D call: TRBD1 (5 bases). The CDR3 length is 14 residues. V lost 2 bases, J lost 0 bases, and 8 bases lay in between. CDR1 is DFQATT, CDR2 SNEGSKA, per germline (reference sequence). The CDR3 spells CSARLQVSGNTIYF. CDR3 bases: TGCAGTGCTAGACTACAGGTCTCTGGAAACACCATATATTTT.

This clonotype was observed many times. The rearrangement links TRBV5-1 to TRBJ1-2, with D possibly being TRBD1 (6 bases). This CDR3 has 14 residues. V was clipped by 4 bases and J by 6 bases, with 16 bases between them. The germline V gene has CDR1 SGHRS and CDR2 YFSETQ. The CDR3 DNA reads as TGCGCCAGCAGCACAGACAGGACGGAGGATGGCTACACCTTC. This sequence encodes CASSTDRTEDGYTF. The variable domain in full, with the rest retrieved from reference TRBV5-1 and TRBJ1-2, is KAGVTQTPRYLIKTRGQQVTLSCSPISGHRSVSWYQQTPGQGLQFLFEYFSETQRNKGNFPGRFSGRQFSNSRSEMNVSTLELGDSALYLCASSTDRTEDGYTFGSGTRLTVV.